The entry below describes one TCR beta chain. Use of 60 Vbeta and 13 Jbeta primers characterized the PCR. Data came from immunoSEQ multiplex PCR; TCRdb stores just in-frame clones and leaves some out. The sample lists about 120,000 clones; about three quarters were seen once. These data belong to a study of cytomegalovirus exposure and HLA in healthy donors. V shed 7 bases and J 5 bases; nucleotides not matched to a gene: 16. Germline V gene data show CDR1 as SGHNT and CDR2 as YYREEE (reference sequence). The CDR3 is made up of 17 amino acids. The chain uses TRBV5-4 and TRBJ2-3, with 10 bases identical to TRBD2. The receptor was isolated from a female donor in good health and CMV-seronegative. What was sequenced was PBMCs. For the CDR3, the DNA is TGTGCCAGCCTAAACCGCGCGGCTAGCGGGAGAGTAGATACGCAGTATTTT. The encoded protein is CASLNRAASGRVDTQYF. The entire variable domain, with the rest obtained from reference TRBV5-4 and TRBJ2-3, is as follows: ETGVTQSPTHLIKTRGQQVTLRCSSQSGHNTVSWYQQALGQGPQFIFQYYREEENGRGNFPPRFSGLQFPNYSSELNVNALELDDSALYLCASLNRAASGRVDTQYFGPGTRLTVL.